These T cell receptor beta chains were read from a single sample in a study of lymphopenia after photon versus proton radiotherapy. Here immunoSEQ multiplex PCR was the method, and the copy in TCRdb shows in-frame clones only, minus some. The data show fewer than 35,000 clones, about 91% seen once. This specimen consisted of peripheral blood, obtained from a patient treated with proton-based radiotherapy. These receptors originate from a woman in her seventies with pancreatic cancer. Some clones in this sample may be carry-over from other donors' samples. Both conserved end residues are part of each CDR3. D genes are given only for firm matches. Rows may omit the clone size; those that give it use once, few, many or a size class.

V gene	J gene	D gene	CDR3 length	clone size	CDR3 DNA	CDR3 protein
TRBV10-3	TRBJ2-1	TRBD2	14	NA	TGTGCCATCAGTGGACTAGCGGATAACAATGAGCAGTTCTTC	CAISGLADNNEQFF
TRBV6-4	TRBJ2-3	NA	12	NA	TGTGCCAGCAGTGACGGTGCAGATACGCAGTATTTT	CASSDGADTQYF
TRBV28	TRBJ2-5	NA	15	NA	TGTGCCAGCAGTTTCACTAGGGGTGCTCAAGAGACCCAGTACTTC	CASSFTRGAQETQYF
TRBV7-2	TRBJ2-7	TRBD1	15	once	TGTGCCAGCAGCCGCCGGACAGGGGAATTAAACGAGCAGTACTTC	CASSRRTGELNEQYF
TRBV19	TRBJ1-1	NA	17	NA	TGTGCCAGTAGTATAGGATTGGGGGGGCGCATGGACACTGAAGCTTTCTTT	CASSIGLGGRMDTEAFF
TRBV7-2	TRBJ2-1	NA	15	NA	TGTGCCAGCAGCCTTGTCCAGGGACTGGGCAATGAGCAGTTCTTC	CASSLVQGLGNEQFF
TRBV6-5	TRBJ1-1	NA	13	NA	TGTGCCAGCAGTGTCACAGAAAACACTGAAGCTTTCTTT	CASSVTENTEAFF
TRBV19	TRBJ2-2	NA	16	NA	TGTGCCAGTAGTATAGGTCCGGACACTAGCACCGGGGAGCTGCTTTTT	CASSIGPDTSTGELLF
TRBV7-8	TRBJ2-5	TRBD2	13	NA	TGTGCCAGCAGCTGGACTAGGCAAGAGACCCAGTACTTC	CASSWTRQETQYF
TRBV30	TRBJ1-2	NA	13	NA	TGTGCCTGGAGCCCCGGGGAGGGTGGGGGCTACACCTTC	CAWSPGEGGGYTF
TRBV6-5	TRBJ1-6	NA	13	NA	TGTGCCAGCACCGAAGGAGGGGACGTACCCCTCCACTTT	CASTEGGDVPLHF
TRBV27	TRBJ1-6	NA	13	NA	TGTGCCAGCCGCTCCGACTATAATTCACCCCTCCACTTT	CASRSDYNSPLHF
TRBV11-1	TRBJ2-3	TRBD2	16	NA	TGTGCCAGCAGCTTTCATCTAGCGGGAGGGCCAGATACGCAGTATTTT	CASSFHLAGGPDTQYF
TRBV19	TRBJ2-1	NA	15	NA	TGTGCCAGTAGTATCGAGAGCGTATCCTACAATGAGCAGTTCTTC	CASSIESVSYNEQFF
TRBV19	TRBJ2-1	TRBD1	16	NA	TGTGCCAGTAGTAACTCCTTGGACAGGGCCGTTTGGGAGCAGTTCTTC	CASSNSLDRAVWEQFF
TRBV30	TRBJ1-2	NA	12	few	TGTGCCTGGTCCCGGACTAACTATGGCTACACCTTC	CAWSRTNYGYTF
TRBV7-2	TRBJ2-7	TRBD2	15	few	TGTGCCAGCAGTCCGACTAGCGGGAGGTCCTACGAGCAGTACTTC	CASSPTSGRSYEQYF
TRBV6-5	TRBJ1-1	TRBD1	16	NA	TGTGCCAGCAGTTCCACGGGACAGGGGGCGAACACTGAAGCTTTCTTT	CASSSTGQGANTEAFF
TRBV14	TRBJ2-7	NA	15	NA	TGTGCCAGCAGCTTAACGAGGGACTCCTCCTACGAGCAGTACTTC	CASSLTRDSSYEQYF
TRBV19	TRBJ1-5	TRBD1	17	NA	TGTGCCAGTAGTCTCAGGACAAGACAGGGAGGCAATCAGCCCCAGCATTTT	CASSLRTRQGGNQPQHF
TRBV27	TRBJ1-5	TRBD1	17	NA	TGTGCCAGCAGTTTTTCGGGACAGGGAATTCTCAATCAGCCCCAGCATTTT	CASSFSGQGILNQPQHF
TRBV19	TRBJ2-7	TRBD2	14	NA	TGTGCCAGTAGTTCGGGACTAGCCTCCTACGAGCAGTACTTC	CASSSGLASYEQYF
TRBV4-2	TRBJ2-5	NA	12	NA	TGTGCCAGCAGCCAAGTGCGAGAGACCCAGTACTTC	CASSQVRETQYF
TRBV4-3	TRBJ2-5	NA	15	NA	TGCGCCAGCAGCCAAGATTACGGACCGGGTGAGACCCAGTACTTC	CASSQDYGPGETQYF
TRBV6-1	TRBJ2-5	TRBD2	14	NA	TGTGCCAGCAGAGCGGGACTAGATACTGAGACCCAGTACTTC	CASRAGLDTETQYF
TRBV7-8	TRBJ2-7	TRBD2	22	NA	TGTGCCAGCAGCTTAGACAAGTTCTTTCCGGGACTAGCGGGAGTATATGGTTACGAGCAGTACTTC	CASSLDKFFPGLAGVYGYEQYF
TRBV29-1	TRBJ1-1	NA	13	NA	TGCAGCGTTGGCGCAGCTCAGAACACTGAAGCTTTCTTT	CSVGAAQNTEAFF
TRBV19	TRBJ1-5	TRBD1	13	NA	TGTGCCAGTAGTATTGACAGGGTTCAGCCCCAGCATTTT	CASSIDRVQPQHF
TRBV11-3	TRBJ2-1	TRBD2	14	NA	TGTGCCAGCAGCAGAAGCGGGACCAACAATGAGCAGTTCTTC	CASSRSGTNNEQFF
TRBV4-1	TRBJ2-1	TRBD1	18	NA	TGCGCCAGCAGCCAAGATCGAAGGGGACAGGGGGCACGAAATGAGCAGTTCTTC	CASSQDRRGQGARNEQFF
TRBV28	TRBJ2-1	TRBD2	14	NA	TGTGCCAGCACCCATCGGGCTAGCGGGGGGGAGCAGTTCTTC	CASTHRASGGEQFF
TRBV2	TRBJ2-2	NA	17	NA	TGTGCCAGCAGTGAAGCGGGGGTCAACAGGGTAACCGGGGAGCTGTTTTTT	CASSEAGVNRVTGELFF
TRBV7-9	TRBJ1-1	NA	14	once	TGTGCCAGCAGCCAACAGGGATCCACTACTGAAGCTTTCTTT	CASSQQGSTTEAFF
TRBV5-5	TRBJ1-5	NA	17	NA	TGTGCCAGCAGCTTGGTCCCCCCGGGACCTTCGGGTCAGCCCCAGCATTTT	CASSLVPPGPSGQPQHF
TRBV12-2	TRBJ2-5	NA	17	NA	TGTGCAAGTCGCTTTAGTTTTCTAGCGGGGAGGCAAGAGACCCAGTACTTC	CASRFSFLAGRQETQYF
TRBV28	TRBJ2-3	TRBD2	15	NA	TGTGCCAGCAGTTCTCTAGCGGGAGGGACAGATACGCAGTATTTT	CASSSLAGGTDTQYF
TRBV28	TRBJ2-7	TRBD2	17	NA	TGTGCCAGCAGGAAGGAGTTCGAGCGGGGGGACTCCTACGAGCAGTACTTC	CASRKEFERGDSYEQYF
TRBV28	TRBJ2-3	TRBD1	14	NA	TGTGCCACTACGAGGACAGGGTCCACAGATACGCAGTATTTT	CATTRTGSTDTQYF
TRBV7-8	TRBJ1-2	NA	13	NA	TGTGCCAGCAGCGGGGACCTTTGGAGGGGCTACACCTTC	CASSGDLWRGYTF
TRBV28	TRBJ1-5	NA	14	NA	TGTGCCAGCAGGATACAGGGAGGTCATCAGCCCCAGCATTTT	CASRIQGGHQPQHF
TRBV6-5	TRBJ1-2	TRBD1	13	NA	TGTGCCAGCAGTTACTACCAGACAGGGGCCTACACCTTC	CASSYYQTGAYTF
TRBV4-3	TRBJ2-1	NA	13	NA	TGCGCCAGCAGCCAAGAAGCGGGCTATGAGCAGTTCTTC	CASSQEAGYEQFF
TRBV30	TRBJ2-2	TRBD2	16	NA	TGTGCCTGGAGGGCTCCAGTAGCGGGAGGGCCGAGGGAGCTGTTTTTT	CAWRAPVAGGPRELFF
TRBV7-2	TRBJ2-1	NA	14	NA	TGTGCCAGCAGCCCGTCTAGCGCCTACAATGAGCAGTTCTTC	CASSPSSAYNEQFF
TRBV30	TRBJ1-1	NA	14	NA	TGTGCCTGGAGTGTGGTAGGGGGGAACACTGAAGCTTTCTTT	CAWSVVGGNTEAFF
TRBV27	TRBJ2-1	NA	11	NA	TGTGCCAGCAGTCTTAGGGGTGAGCAGTTCTTC	CASSLRGEQFF